Presented here are 26 T cell receptor beta chains from one specimen sequenced in a study of blood T cell repertoires in COVID-19. Method: immunoSEQ multiplex PCR; TCRdb's copy keeps in-frame clones and lacks some. The table lists about 68,000 clones, approximately 89% of them singletons. Sequenced material: peripheral blood. These receptors were taken from a human donor in a cohort sampled during active COVID-19.

Written as DNA, the CDR3 is TGTGCCAGCAGCTTATTTCCGTCGAACACTGAAGCTTTCTTT. Residues: CASSLFPSNTEAFF. The chain carries TRBV7-2 and TRBJ1-1; D remains unclear. Germline lookup yields CDR1 SGHTA and CDR2 FQGNSA. V shed 2 bases and J shed 1 base, with 8 bases lying between them. The CDR3 sequence is 14 residues long.

This clone was found once. The gene calls are TRBV27 and TRBJ1-2; TRBD1 might be the D (5 bases). The CDR3 covers 13 residues. The germline gives CDR1 MNHEY, CDR2 SMNVEV (reference sequence). V was shortened by 6 bases and J by 4 bases, with 12 bases between the two germline ends. The CDR3 DNA follows: TGTGCCAGCAGCTTGGACACAGGCTATGGCTACACCTTC. It encodes CASSLDTGYGYTF.

The J gene is TRBJ2-6, the V gene TRBV6-2 or TRBV6-3; 11 bases match TRBD2. This CDR3 has 21 amino acids. Losses at the gene ends were 2 bases for V and 1 base for J; bases not matched to a gene: 13. Germline V gene sequence: CDR1 MNHEY, CDR2 SVGEGT. The CDR3 sequence is CASSYDAWGSSGGSGANVLTF. The CDR3, as DNA: TGTGCCAGCAGTTACGACGCCTGGGGCTCTAGCGGGGGGTCTGGGGCCAACGTCCTGACTTTC.

V and J are TRBV29-1 and TRBJ2-3; 7 bases are a match to TRBD1. Germline V gene sequence: CDR1 SQVTM, CDR2 ANQGSEA. The CDR3 extends over 13 amino acids. The CDR3 loop reads CTVTGPDADTQYF. The CDR3 coding sequence is TGCACTGTGACAGGGCCCGATGCGGATACGCAGTATTTT.

CDR3 sequence (DNA): TGTGCCAGCAGCTTGTACGACTGGCCAGCGGGAGTTTACAATGAGCAGTTCTTC. Its protein is CASSLYDWPAGVYNEQFF. The chain couples TRBV7-9 to TRBJ2-1; 8 nucleotides align to TRBD2. Germline loops: CDR1 SEHNR, CDR2 FQNEAQ (reference sequence). The junction had 14 bases not matched to a gene; V was cut back by 3 bases and J by 4 bases. This CDR3 region has 18 residues.

The chain carries TRBV19 and TRBJ2-5, with 8 nucleotides matching TRBD2. The CDR3 covers 16 residues. V dropped 3 bases and J dropped 4; count of bases not matched to a gene: 10. CDR1 and CDR2 (germline): LNHDA, SQIVND (reference sequence). The CDR3 nucleotides are TGTGCCAGTAGTATCCCGGGAGGGCCCGGAGGAGAGACCCAGTACTTC. Translation: CASSIPGGPGGETQYF.

The V gene is TRBV5-4, the J gene TRBJ1-3; D gene uncertain. V gave up 3 bases and J gave up 0 bases, with 10 bases separating them. The germline CDR1 and CDR2 sequences are SGHNT and YYREEE (reference sequence). The CDR3 consists of 15 residues. CDR3 bases: TGTGCCAGCAGCTCCTTGGGGAGCTCTGGAAACACCATATATTTT. It is translated as CASSSLGSSGNTIYF.

The chain joins TRBV29-1 to TRBJ2-7, with D hard to call. With 8 bases removed from V and 4 bases from J, the gap between germline ends came to 21 bases. This CDR3 has 14 amino acids. CDR1 and CDR2 (germline): SQVTM, ANQGSEA. In nucleotides, the CDR3 is TGCAGCACGGAGAGGAAGTCCGGTAGTTACGAGCAGTACTTC. It translates to CSTERKSGSYEQYF.

This clone was detected once. The genes are TRBV10-2 and TRBJ1-4; the match to TRBD1 covers 10 bases. V was clipped by 8 bases and J by 5 bases; unmatched bases: 8. The CDR3 has 15 residues. Germline values: CDR1 WSHSY, CDR2 SAAADI. The DNA of the CDR3 is TGCGCCAGCGGAGGACGGACAGGGGGGAATGAAAAACTGTTTTTT. This codes for CASGGRTGGNEKLFF.

The genes are TRBV7-9 and TRBJ2-5, with TRBD1 identical over 7 bases. Germline V CDR1 and CDR2: SEHNR, FQNEAQ (reference sequence). This CDR3 spans 13 amino acids. With V trimmed by 5 bases and J by 3 bases, 3 bases remained unmatched. The CDR3 region has the DNA TGTGCCAGCAGCCCACAGGGGAAAGAGACCCAGTACTTC. Amino acid sequence: CASSPQGKETQYF.

The chain couples TRBV27 to TRBJ2-4; 9 positions match TRBD2. The CDR3 covers 13 residues. CDR1 MNHEY and CDR2 SMNVEV come from the germline V gene (reference sequence). The J segment lost 9 bases and the V segment lost 5 bases, leaving 5 bases of the junction unmatched. The CDR3 DNA reads TGTGCCAGCAGTACGGCTAGCGGGACCATTCAGTACTTC. This codes for CASSTASGTIQYF.

A single count supports this clone. The chain combines TRBV7-2 with TRBJ2-2, with D possibly TRBD2 on 6 matching bases. The CDR3 is made up of 13 amino acids. The germline V gene encodes CDR1 SGHTA and CDR2 FQGNSA. V shed 5 bases and J shed 6 bases, with 10 bases lying between them. The CDR3 protein is CASSPRLAGELFF. CDR3 nucleotides: TGTGCCAGCAGCCCTCGACTAGCCGGGGAGCTGTTTTTT.

The genes are TRBV7-9 and TRBJ2-3, with 9 bases identical to TRBD2. This CDR3 region has 14 residues. V was pared by 6 bases and J by 6 bases, with 7 bases of the junction left unmatched. The germline V gene encodes CDR1 SEHNR and CDR2 FQNEAQ (reference sequence). The CDR3 here is CASSYSGSWDTQYF. CDR3 sequence (DNA): TGTGCCAGCAGTTATAGCGGGAGCTGGGATACGCAGTATTTT.

This chain links TRBV2 with TRBJ1-6; 10 bases align to TRBD1. CDR1 is SNHLY and CDR2 is FYNNEI in the germline V gene. Losses at the gene ends were 4 bases for V and 7 bases for J; bases not matched to a gene: 4. The CDR3 extends over 15 amino acids. CDR3 region: CASSGQGALNSPLHF. The CDR3 DNA sequence: TGTGCCAGCAGTGGACAGGGGGCTCTGAATTCACCCCTCCACTTT.

J is TRBJ2-4 and V is TRBV7-2, with TRBD2 matching 13 bases. Trimming at V came to 5 bases and at J to 13 bases, leaving 8 bases not matched to a gene. In germline, CDR1 is SGHTA, CDR2 FQGNSA. The CDR3 totals 14 residues. CDR3 DNA: TGTGCCAGCAGCCCGGGGACTAGCGGGGAAAACCAGTACTTC. This codes for CASSPGTSGENQYF.

The gene calls are TRBV9 and TRBJ2-3, with D tentatively TRBD2 (6 bases). V lost 2 bases and J 1 base, leaving 8 bases between the germline ends. The CDR3 totals 14 residues. The germline V gene encodes CDR1 SGDLS and CDR2 YYNGEE. The CDR3 loop is CASSVRGRTDTQYF. Here the CDR3 DNA reads TGTGCCAGCAGCGTGCGGGGCCGCACAGATACGCAGTATTTT.

The chain uses TRBV7-2 and TRBJ1-1; no firm D call. CDR3 length: 14 amino acids. V dropped 3 bases and J dropped 7 bases, with 15 bases sitting between them. Germline-derived CDR1 and CDR2 are SGHTA and FQGNSA. The CDR3 here is CASSFLSAPGEAFF. The CDR3 bases are TGTGCCAGCAGCTTCTTAAGTGCTCCGGGTGAAGCTTTCTTT.

The J gene is TRBJ2-1, the V gene TRBV5-1, with 7 bases that match TRBD1. The CDR3 runs to 21 residues. Germline values: CDR1 SGHRS, CDR2 YFSETQ. V shed 0 bases, J shed 0 bases, and the junction held 18 bases outside the gene matches. Written as DNA, the CDR3 is TGCGCCAGCAGCTTGGAAAGGGGGCGGGCCAACTTCTTGAGCTCCTACAATGAGCAGTTCTTC. Its protein product is CASSLERGRANFLSSYNEQFF.

A few counts support this clone. The chain combines TRBV6-6 with TRBJ1-5; TRBD1 matches at 8 bases. Germline lookup yields CDR1 MNHNY and CDR2 SVGAGI (reference sequence). The CDR3 spans 15 residues. Trimming removed 6 bases from V and 6 bases from J; junction bases left unmatched: 10. CDR3 residues: CASSTGQGRGQPQHF. The CDR3 bases are TGTGCCAGCAGCACAGGACAGGGAAGGGGTCAGCCCCAGCATTTT.

V gene TRBV6-5 combines with J gene TRBJ2-2; TRBD2 might be the D (6 bases). Per the germline V gene, CDR1 is MNHEY and CDR2 is SVGAGI. The CDR3 extends over 14 amino acids. Trimming took 7 bases from V and 1 from J, leaving 10 bases between them. The CDR3 is CASKLAMNTGELFF. CDR3 sequence (DNA): TGTGCCAGCAAGCTAGCGATGAACACCGGGGAGCTGTTTTTT.

This clone was observed a few times. The chain joins TRBV6-5 to TRBJ2-6, with TRBD2 matching 10 bases. V was pared by 8 bases and J by 3 bases, with 4 bases of the junction left unmatched. The CDR3 is made up of 15 amino acids. The germline V gene has CDR1 MNHEY and CDR2 SVGAGI. The CDR3 protein is CASPSGGGGANVLTF. CDR3 coding DNA: TGTGCCAGCCCTAGCGGGGGAGGTGGGGCCAACGTCCTGACTTTC.

The rearrangement uses TRBV25-1 and TRBJ1-5; 7 nucleotides agree with TRBD1. Germline assignment: CDR1 MGHDK and CDR2 SYGVNS. This CDR3 spans 15 amino acids. J was trimmed by 1 base and V by 1 base; bases with no gene match: 1. The chain's CDR3 is CASSESGGSNQPQHF. CDR3 DNA: TGTGCCAGCAGTGAATCAGGGGGGAGCAATCAGCCCCAGCATTTT.

The chain joins TRBV7-2 to TRBJ1-2, with 7 nucleotides matching TRBD1. V was clipped by 7 bases and J by 4 bases; unmatched bases: 6. Germline loops: CDR1 SGHTA, CDR2 FQGNSA. The CDR3 is 13 amino acids. The CDR3 bases are TGTGCCAGCAAAGGGGGCGAAGGCTATGGCTACACCTTC. Its protein is CASKGGEGYGYTF.

This chain links TRBV6-4 with TRBJ2-1, with D perhaps TRBD2 (6 bases). Trimming left V 4 bases short and J 5 bases short, with 15 bases between. Germline CDR1 MRHNA, CDR2 SNTAGT. The CDR3 runs 15 residues. In DNA, the CDR3 is TGTGCCAGCAGTGTCACTAGCCGTGGAAACAATGAGCAGTTCTTC. The encoded protein is CASSVTSRGNNEQFF.

V gene TRBV9 combines with J gene TRBJ2-3; TRBD2 matches 9 bases. Germline assignment: CDR1 SGDLS and CDR2 YYNGEE. The CDR3 is 15 amino acids. The V and J ends lost 2 bases and 2 bases, in that order; junction bases with no gene match: 3. Written as DNA, the CDR3 is TGTGCCAGCAGCGTGACTAGCGGCAACACAGATACGCAGTATTTT. Translation: CASSVTSGNTDTQYF.

This chain uses TRBV5-5 with TRBJ2-7; TRBD2 matches at 10 bases. The germline V gene encodes CDR1 SGHKS and CDR2 YYEKEE (reference sequence). The CDR3 contains 15 residues. J gave up 2 bases and V 0 bases, and 2 bases lay outside the gene matches. CDR3 DNA: TGTGCCAGCAGCTTGGGGCTAGCGGGGGCCTACGAGCAGTACTTC. It codes for CASSLGLAGAYEQYF.